This TCR beta chain was sequenced for a study of shared clonotypes between healthy human individuals. Only in-frame clones appear in the TCRdb table, and some are missing; sequencing was by immunoSEQ multiplex PCR. The sample contains about 1.5 million clones, roughly 95% of which appear only once. CDR1 is MNHNS, CDR2 SASEGT, per germline. This CDR3 contains 12 residues. With 2 bases removed from V and 3 bases from J, the gap between germline ends came to 5 bases. Comment on this clone: Other DNA sequences in this sample translate to the same CDR3.

There were only Caucasian adults among the donors, and all lived in Nashville, Tennessee. This sequence originates from a man between 25 and 39 years old in good health. The V and J genes are TRBV6-1 and TRBJ2-7; maybe TRBD1 (5 bases). Sequenced: naive CD4+ T cells sorted from blood. Subset given: CD45RA+ positively selected. Here the CDR3 reads CASSEQGYEQYF. DNA for the CDR3: TGTGCCAGCAGTGAACAGGGCTACGAGCAGTACTTC.